A single sample is the source of the 22 T cell receptor beta chains below, sequenced in a study of blood T cell repertoires in COVID-19. TCRdb keeps only in-frame clones here, not all; method: immunoSEQ multiplex PCR. The sample yields 330,000 or so clones, roughly 87% seen once. What was sequenced was PBMCs or T cells enriched from blood (not recorded which). Receptor source: a woman aged 25 to 39 who had recovered from COVID-19.

The V and J genes are TRBV4-1 and TRBJ2-1; 13 bases match TRBD2. Germline V lookup: CDR1 MGHRA, CDR2 YSYEKL. Trimming cost V 1 base and J 8 bases; bases outside gene matches: 5. The CDR3 is 16 amino acids. The CDR3 here is CASSQGTSGSRDEQFF. The CDR3 DNA sequence: TGCGCCAGCAGCCAAGGGACTAGCGGGAGTAGGGATGAGCAGTTCTTC.

The chain has TRBV9 and TRBJ2-7; 7 bases match TRBD1. From germline, CDR1 is SGDLS and CDR2 YYNGEE. The CDR3 sequence is 15 residues long. V lost 4 bases, J lost 2 bases, and 9 bases stayed unmatched. CDR3: CASSKQRGQPYEQYF. The CDR3 nucleotides are TGTGCCAGCAGCAAGCAAAGGGGACAGCCCTACGAGCAGTACTTC.

The chain couples TRBV28 to TRBJ1-4; D uncertain. The germline gives CDR1 MDHEN, CDR2 SYDVKM. V was cut by 6 bases and J by 8 bases, with 16 bases left in between. The CDR3 has 14 amino acids. CDR3 nucleotides: TGTGCCAGCAGCCGGACTCCTCTCGAGGAAAAACTGTTTTTT. Protein: CASSRTPLEEKLFF.

The chain employs TRBV12-3 or TRBV12-4 and TRBJ2-3, with D hard to call. V was pared by 2 bases and J by 2 bases, with 5 bases between. This CDR3 is built from 13 residues. CDR3 amino acids: CASSLSYTDTQYF. CDR3 coding DNA: TGTGCCAGCAGTTTATCTTACACAGATACGCAGTATTTT.

The chain has TRBV18 and TRBJ2-2; 12 bases are a match to TRBD1. Germline V gives CDR1 KGHSH, CDR2 LQKENI. The CDR3 is 15 residues long. Germline trimming cut 6 bases from V and 3 bases from J; bases unmatched to any gene: 2. The CDR3 is CASSRDRGHTGELFF. CDR3 nucleotide sequence: TGTGCCAGCTCGCGGGACAGGGGGCACACCGGGGAGCTGTTTTTT.

This chain joins TRBV28 and TRBJ2-2, with D maybe TRBD1 (6 bases). Germline loops: CDR1 MDHEN, CDR2 SYDVKM. V was clipped by 5 bases and J by 3 bases, with 13 bases between them. This CDR3 region has 15 residues. In DNA form, the CDR3 reads TGTGCCAGCAGTCGCCGGGACACATACACCGGGGAGCTGTTTTTT. Translation: CASSRRDTYTGELFF.

In regard to this clone: Germline and junction disagree at one end, which may indicate a read error. This sequence joins TRBV7-7 and TRBJ2-5; maybe TRBD1 (5 bases). Germline V CDR1 and CDR2: SSHAT, FNYEAQ (reference sequence). The CDR3 is made up of 17 amino acids. As DNA, the CDR3 is TGTGCTAGCAGTCCCTCTCCGGGCAGGGCAGGCCAAGAGACCCAGTACTTC. It codes for CASSPSPGRAGQETQYF.

This sequence joins TRBV7-9 and TRBJ1-1; tentative D call: TRBD1 (6 bases). Germline CDR1 SEHNR, CDR2 FQNEAQ (reference sequence). This CDR3 is 14 amino acids long. Trimming took off 1 base at V and 2 bases at J, with 8 bases between the two ends. This CDR3 reads CASSLEQGNTEAFF. The CDR3 coding sequence is TGTGCCAGCAGCTTAGAACAGGGCAACACTGAAGCTTTCTTT.

The genes are TRBV29-1 and TRBJ1-1, with TRBD1 identical over 9 bases. The ends lost 5 bases at V and 0 bases at J; junction bases unmatched: 7. Per germline, CDR1 SQVTM and CDR2 ANQGSEA. The CDR3 contains 15 residues. CDR3 in DNA: TGCAGCGTTTCACAGGGGGCCTGGATGAACACTGAAGCTTTCTTT. Translation gives CSVSQGAWMNTEAFF.

The V gene is TRBV19, the J gene TRBJ1-4; TRBD1 agrees at 9 bases. The CDR3 length is 14 residues. V shed 6 bases, J shed 7 bases, and the junction held 6 bases outside the gene matches. Germline assignment: CDR1 LNHDA and CDR2 SQIVND (reference sequence). As DNA, the CDR3 is TGTGCCAGTAGAAAACAGGGGGCGTTTGAAAAACTGTTTTTT. This sequence encodes CASRKQGAFEKLFF. Full variable domain (rest looked up from reference TRBV19 and TRBJ1-4): DGGITQSPKYLFRKEGQNVTLSCEQNLNHDAMYWYRQDPGQGLRLIYYSQIVNDFQKGDIAEGYSVSREKKESFPLTVTSAQKNPTAFYLCASRKQGAFEKLFFGSGTQLSVL.

The CDR3, as DNA: TGTGCCAGCAGCTCTTCCGCGGGAGCGACAGATACGCAGTATTTT. Its translation: CASSSSAGATDTQYF. J is TRBJ2-3 and V is TRBV11-3, with 7 bases matching TRBD2. From germline, CDR1 is SGHNT and CDR2 YENEEA. The CDR3 is 15 residues long. The junction had 7 bases not matched to a gene; V was cut back by 4 bases and J by 3 bases.

This chain uses TRBV25-1 with TRBJ1-4, with TRBD1 identical over 7 bases. Germline values: CDR1 MGHDK, CDR2 SYGVNS. V lost 3 bases and J lost 7; bases outside the gene matches: 17. This CDR3 spans 18 amino acids. The chain's CDR3 is CASSDPNPLTGLAEKLFF. The CDR3 region has the DNA TGTGCCAGCAGTGATCCAAACCCTCTGACAGGGCTGGCTGAAAAACTGTTTTTT. The full variable domain, rest sourced from reference TRBV25-1 and TRBJ1-4, is EADIYQTPRYLVIGTGKKITLECSQTMGHDKMYWYQQDPGMELHLIHYSYGVNSTEKGDLSSESTVSRIRTEHFPLTLESARPSHTSQYLCASSDPNPLTGLAEKLFFGSGTQLSVL.

This rearrangement joins TRBV2 to TRBJ1-5, with D tentatively TRBD1 (5 bases). Trimming cost V 5 bases and J 2 bases, with 10 bases left between them. CDR1 is SNHLY, CDR2 FYNNEI, per germline. The CDR3 runs 14 residues. CDR3: CASSPPGGNQPQHF. Here the CDR3 DNA reads TGTGCCAGCAGTCCCCCGGGGGGCAATCAGCCCCAGCATTTT.

In its sample, this clone was seen once. The chain links TRBV18 to TRBJ2-3; 13 bases match TRBD2. With V trimmed by 2 bases and J by 5 bases, 4 bases remained unmatched. The CDR3 is 16 amino acids. Germline loops: CDR1 KGHSH, CDR2 LQKENI. CDR3 protein: CASSPGTSGAGDTQYF. As DNA, the CDR3 is TGTGCCAGCTCACCAGGGACTAGCGGGGCCGGAGATACGCAGTATTTT.

The chain recombines TRBV27 with TRBJ1-3; D is perhaps TRBD1 (5 bases). Germline V gene data show CDR1 as MNHEY and CDR2 as SMNVEV (reference sequence). Trimming took 0 bases from V and 2 from J, leaving 14 bases between them. This CDR3 is built from 17 residues. CDR3 sequence reads: CASSLSDPRTPGNTIYF. The CDR3 nucleotides are TGTGCCAGCAGTTTATCGGATCCTCGGACACCTGGAAACACCATATATTTT.

The V gene is TRBV4-1, the J gene TRBJ2-7; D may be TRBD2 (5 bases). Germline loops: CDR1 MGHRA, CDR2 YSYEKL. V shed 4 bases and J shed 3 bases, with 7 bases lying between them. The CDR3 has 12 residues. The CDR3 is CASSPGNYEQYF. The CDR3 DNA reads TGCGCCAGCAGCCCCGGGAACTACGAGCAGTACTTC.

This clone was seen a single time. The chain has TRBV20-1 and TRBJ1-4; 7 bases map to TRBD1. V shed 6 bases, J shed 8 bases, and the junction held 9 bases outside the gene matches. The length of the CDR3 is 13 residues. Per the germline V gene, CDR1 is DFQATT and CDR2 is SNEGSKA (reference sequence). This chain's CDR3 is CSASRGGREKLFF. The DNA for the CDR3 is TGCAGTGCGAGTAGAGGGGGCCGGGAAAAACTGTTTTTT.

The chain couples TRBV18 to TRBJ2-5; 8 bases align to TRBD2. V was pared by 5 bases and J by 3 bases, with 5 bases of the junction left unmatched. In germline, CDR1 is KGHSH, CDR2 LQKENI. This CDR3 region has 14 residues. CDR3 in amino acids: CASSETSEEETQYF. For the CDR3, the DNA is TGTGCCAGCTCAGAGACTAGCGAAGAAGAGACCCAGTACTTC.

The chain has TRBV4-1 and TRBJ1-5; tentative D call: TRBD1 (5 bases). V was cut by 1 base and J by 5 bases, with 9 bases left in between. Germline V gene data show CDR1 as MGHRA and CDR2 as YSYEKL. The CDR3 sequence is 14 residues long. This CDR3 is CASSQVPGDQPQHF. In DNA form, the CDR3 reads TGCGCCAGCAGCCAAGTCCCGGGGGATCAGCCCCAGCATTTT.

V and J are TRBV5-1 and TRBJ2-7; tentative D call: TRBD2 (6 bases). Germline V gene sequence: CDR1 SGHRS, CDR2 YFSETQ. The V gene lost 4 bases and the J gene lost 0 bases, with 14 bases spanning the gap. The CDR3 runs 15 residues. The DNA for the CDR3 is TGCGCCAGCAGCGGTGGGACTCTCAGCTCCTACGAGCAGTACTTC. Its translation is CASSGGTLSSYEQYF.

The chain has TRBV7-8 and TRBJ2-7, with 8 bases matching TRBD2. CDR1 SGHVS and CDR2 FQNEAQ come from the germline V gene. The length of the CDR3 is 15 residues. The J segment lost 6 bases and the V segment lost 8 bases, leaving 15 bases of the junction unmatched. CDR3 loop: CASGLAKFGVSEQYF. Written as DNA, the CDR3 is TGTGCCAGCGGACTAGCCAAGTTCGGAGTAAGCGAGCAGTACTTC.

V and J are TRBV5-1 and TRBJ1-2; D might be TRBD1 (6 bases). The CDR3 is 13 residues long. CDR1 SGHRS and CDR2 YFSETQ come from the germline V gene. The V end lost 4 bases, the J end lost 7 bases, and 14 bases lay between the germline ends. Written as DNA, the CDR3 is TGCGCCAGCAGCACCGGGACAACTGGTGGCTACACCTTC. Protein sequence: CASSTGTTGGYTF.